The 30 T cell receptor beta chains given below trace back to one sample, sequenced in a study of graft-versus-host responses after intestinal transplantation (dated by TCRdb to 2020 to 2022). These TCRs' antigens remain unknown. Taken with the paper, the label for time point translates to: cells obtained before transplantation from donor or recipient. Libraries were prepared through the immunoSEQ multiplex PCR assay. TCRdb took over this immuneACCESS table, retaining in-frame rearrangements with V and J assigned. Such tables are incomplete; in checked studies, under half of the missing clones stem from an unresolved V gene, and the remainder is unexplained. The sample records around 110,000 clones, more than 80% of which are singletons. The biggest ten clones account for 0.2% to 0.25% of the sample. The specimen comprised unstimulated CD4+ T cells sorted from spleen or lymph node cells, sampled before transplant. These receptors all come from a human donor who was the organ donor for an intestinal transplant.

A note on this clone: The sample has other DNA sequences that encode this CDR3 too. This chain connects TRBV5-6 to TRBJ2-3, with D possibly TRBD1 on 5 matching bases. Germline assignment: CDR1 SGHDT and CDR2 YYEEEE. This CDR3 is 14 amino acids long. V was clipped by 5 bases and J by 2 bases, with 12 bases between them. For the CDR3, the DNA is TGTGCCAGCAGACTCACAGGAACCACAGATACGCAGTATTTT. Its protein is CASRLTGTTDTQYF.

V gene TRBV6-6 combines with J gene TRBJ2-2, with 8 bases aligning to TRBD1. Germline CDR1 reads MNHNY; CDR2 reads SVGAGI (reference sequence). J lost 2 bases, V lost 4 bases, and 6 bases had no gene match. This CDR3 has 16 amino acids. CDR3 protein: CASSSLGTGNTGELFF. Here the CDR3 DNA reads TGTGCCAGCAGTTCCCTCGGGACAGGAAACACCGGGGAGCTGTTTTTT.

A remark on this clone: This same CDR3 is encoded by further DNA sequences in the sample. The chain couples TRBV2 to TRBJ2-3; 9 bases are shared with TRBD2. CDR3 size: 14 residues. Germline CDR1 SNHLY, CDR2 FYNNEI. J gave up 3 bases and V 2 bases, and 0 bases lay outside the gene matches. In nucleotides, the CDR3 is TGTGCCAGCAGTGAACTAGCGGGAACAGATACGCAGTATTTT. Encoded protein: CASSELAGTDTQYF.

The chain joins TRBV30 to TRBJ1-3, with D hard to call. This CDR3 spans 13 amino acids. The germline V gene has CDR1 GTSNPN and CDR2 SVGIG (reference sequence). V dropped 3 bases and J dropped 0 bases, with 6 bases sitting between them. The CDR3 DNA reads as TGTGCCTGGAGATGGGCCTCTGGAAACACCATATATTTT. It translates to CAWRWASGNTIYF.

The CDR3 DNA reads as TGTGCCAGCAGCGTAGGTGGCTACCAAGAGACCCAGTACTTC. Its translation is CASSVGGYQETQYF. V is TRBV9 and J is TRBJ2-5; no firm D call. V shed 0 bases and J shed 0 bases, with 6 bases lying between them. The CDR3 runs to 14 residues. The germline V gene has CDR1 SGDLS and CDR2 YYNGEE.

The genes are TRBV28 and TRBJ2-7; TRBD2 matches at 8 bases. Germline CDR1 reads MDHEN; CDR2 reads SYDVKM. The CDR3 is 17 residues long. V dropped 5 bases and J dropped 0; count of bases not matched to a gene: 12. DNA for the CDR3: TGTGCCAGCAGTCCGACCCCCTTGCTAGCGGGCTCCTACGAGCAGTACTTC. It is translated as CASSPTPLLAGSYEQYF.

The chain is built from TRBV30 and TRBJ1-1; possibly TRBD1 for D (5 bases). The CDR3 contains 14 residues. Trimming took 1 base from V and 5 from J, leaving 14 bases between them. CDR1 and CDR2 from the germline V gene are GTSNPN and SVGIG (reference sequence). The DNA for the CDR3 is TGTGCCTGGAGTGGCGTGACAGTTGGAACTGAAGCTTTCTTT. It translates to CAWSGVTVGTEAFF.

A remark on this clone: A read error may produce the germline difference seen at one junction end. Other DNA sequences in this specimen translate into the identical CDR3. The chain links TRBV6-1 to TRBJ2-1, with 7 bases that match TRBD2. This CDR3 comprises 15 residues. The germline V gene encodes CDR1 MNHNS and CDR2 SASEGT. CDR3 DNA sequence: TGTGCCAGCAGCGAAGCGGTGGCTAGCGGCAATGAGCAGTTCTTC. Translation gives CASSEAVASGNEQFF.

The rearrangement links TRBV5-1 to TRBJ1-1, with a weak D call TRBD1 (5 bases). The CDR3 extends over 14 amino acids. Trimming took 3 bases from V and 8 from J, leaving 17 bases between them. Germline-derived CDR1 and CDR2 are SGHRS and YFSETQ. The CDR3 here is CASSSGTPGWEAFF. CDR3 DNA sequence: TGCGCCAGCAGCTCCGGGACCCCTGGGTGGGAAGCTTTCTTT.

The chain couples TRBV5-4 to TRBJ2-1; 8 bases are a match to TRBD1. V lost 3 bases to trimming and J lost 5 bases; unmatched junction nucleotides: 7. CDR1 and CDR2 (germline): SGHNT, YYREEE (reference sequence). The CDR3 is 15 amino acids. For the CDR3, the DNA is TGTGCCAGCAGCTCCCGGGACAGGATACACAATGAGCAGTTCTTC. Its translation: CASSSRDRIHNEQFF.

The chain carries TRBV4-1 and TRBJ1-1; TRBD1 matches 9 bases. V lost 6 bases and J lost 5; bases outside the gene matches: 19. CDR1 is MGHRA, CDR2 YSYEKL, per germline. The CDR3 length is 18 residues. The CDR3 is CASRYKTGGAMGWTEAFF. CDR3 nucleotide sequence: TGCGCCAGCAGGTACAAAACAGGGGGCGCGATGGGATGGACTGAAGCTTTCTTT.

The CDR3 reads CASSSSVHTTGELFF. CDR3 bases: TGTGCCAGCTCATCGTCCGTGCATACAACCGGGGAGCTGTTTTTT. V is TRBV18 and J is TRBJ2-2; D unresolved. V lost 5 bases, J lost 5 bases, and 15 bases lay in between. The germline CDR1 and CDR2 sequences are KGHSH and LQKENI. The CDR3 contains 15 residues. Looking up the rest from reference TRBV18 and TRBJ2-2 gives the full variable domain: NAGVMQNPRHLVRRRGQEARLRCSPMKGHSHVYWYRQLPEEGLKFMVYLQKENIIDESGMPKERFSAEFPKEGPSILRIQQVVRGDSAAYFCASSSSVHTTGELFFGEGSRLTVL.

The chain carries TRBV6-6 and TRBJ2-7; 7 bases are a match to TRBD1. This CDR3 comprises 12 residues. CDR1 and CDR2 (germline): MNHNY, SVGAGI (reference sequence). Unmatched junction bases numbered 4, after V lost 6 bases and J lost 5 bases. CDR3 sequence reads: CASRTTGNEQYF. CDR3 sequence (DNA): TGTGCCAGCAGAACGACAGGGAACGAGCAGTACTTC.

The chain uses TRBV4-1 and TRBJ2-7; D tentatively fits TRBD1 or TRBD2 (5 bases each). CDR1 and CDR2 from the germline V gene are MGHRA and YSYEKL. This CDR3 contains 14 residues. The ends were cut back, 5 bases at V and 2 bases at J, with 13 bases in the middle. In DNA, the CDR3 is TGCGCCAGCAGCTACCGGGACGAGGCCTACGAGCAGTACTTC. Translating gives CASSYRDEAYEQYF.

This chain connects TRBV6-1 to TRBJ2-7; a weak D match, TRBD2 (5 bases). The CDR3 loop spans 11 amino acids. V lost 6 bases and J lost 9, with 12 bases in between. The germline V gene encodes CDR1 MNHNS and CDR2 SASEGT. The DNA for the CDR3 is TGTGCCAGCAGCGACTATAGTTGGCAGTACTTC. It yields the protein CASSDYSWQYF.

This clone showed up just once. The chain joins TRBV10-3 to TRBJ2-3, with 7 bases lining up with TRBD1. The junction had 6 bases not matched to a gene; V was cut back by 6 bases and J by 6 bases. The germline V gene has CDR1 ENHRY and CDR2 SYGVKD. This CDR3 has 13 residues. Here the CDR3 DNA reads TGTGCCATCAGCGATACGACAGGGGATACGCAGTATTTT. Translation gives CAISDTTGDTQYF.

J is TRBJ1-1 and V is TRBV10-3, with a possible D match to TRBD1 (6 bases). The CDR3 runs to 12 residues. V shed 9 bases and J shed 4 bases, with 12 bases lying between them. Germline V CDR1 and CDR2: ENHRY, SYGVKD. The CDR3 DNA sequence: TGTGCCATATCAGGGGTTTTCACTGAAGCTTTCTTT. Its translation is CAISGVFTEAFF.

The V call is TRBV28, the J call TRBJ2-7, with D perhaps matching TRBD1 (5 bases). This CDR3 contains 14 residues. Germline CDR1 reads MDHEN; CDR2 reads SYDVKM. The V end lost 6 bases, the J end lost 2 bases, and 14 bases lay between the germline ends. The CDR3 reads CASSPATVTYEQYF. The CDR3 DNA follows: TGTGCCAGCAGCCCCGCGACAGTAACCTACGAGCAGTACTTC.

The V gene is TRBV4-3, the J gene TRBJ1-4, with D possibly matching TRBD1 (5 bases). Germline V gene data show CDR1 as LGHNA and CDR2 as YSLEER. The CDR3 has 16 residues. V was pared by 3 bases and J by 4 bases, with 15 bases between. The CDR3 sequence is CASSQGPGGGNEKLFF. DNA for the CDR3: TGCGCCAGCAGCCAGGGACCGGGCGGAGGTAATGAAAAACTGTTTTTT.

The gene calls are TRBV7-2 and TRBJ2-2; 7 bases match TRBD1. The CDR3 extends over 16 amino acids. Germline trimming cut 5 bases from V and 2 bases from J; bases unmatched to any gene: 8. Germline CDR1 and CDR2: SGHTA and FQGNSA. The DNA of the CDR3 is TGTGCCAGCAGCGCAAACAGGGGAGTAAACACCGGGGAGCTGTTTTTT. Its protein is CASSANRGVNTGELFF.

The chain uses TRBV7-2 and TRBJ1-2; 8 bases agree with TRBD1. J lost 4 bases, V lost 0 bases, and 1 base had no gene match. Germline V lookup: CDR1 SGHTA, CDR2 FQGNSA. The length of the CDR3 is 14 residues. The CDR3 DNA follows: TGTGCCAGCAGCTTAGCCACAGGGGGCTATGGCTACACCTTC. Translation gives CASSLATGGYGYTF.

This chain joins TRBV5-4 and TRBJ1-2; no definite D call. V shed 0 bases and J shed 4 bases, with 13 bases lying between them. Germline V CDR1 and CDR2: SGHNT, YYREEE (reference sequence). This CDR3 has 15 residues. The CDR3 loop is CASSLEGTGSYGYTF. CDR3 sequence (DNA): TGTGCCAGCAGCTTGGAGGGCACTGGGAGCTATGGCTACACCTTC.

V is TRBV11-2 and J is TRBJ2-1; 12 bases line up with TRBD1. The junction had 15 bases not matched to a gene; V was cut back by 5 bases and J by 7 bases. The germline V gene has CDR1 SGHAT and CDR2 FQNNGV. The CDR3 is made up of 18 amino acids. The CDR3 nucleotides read TGTGCCAGCAGCGAATACGGGACAGGGGGCTCCGTAGGGAATGAGCAGTTCTTC. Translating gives CASSEYGTGGSVGNEQFF.

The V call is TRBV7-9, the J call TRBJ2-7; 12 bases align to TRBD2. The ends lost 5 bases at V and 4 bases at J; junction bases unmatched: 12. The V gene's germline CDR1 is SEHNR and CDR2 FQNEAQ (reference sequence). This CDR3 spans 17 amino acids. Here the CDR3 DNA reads TGTGCCAGCAGCCAGGGACTAGCGGGTTGGGGTGGATACGAGCAGTACTTC. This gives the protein CASSQGLAGWGGYEQYF.

CDR3 sequence: CASSLVAGLNTEAFF. CDR3 coding DNA: TGCGCCAGCAGCTTGGTAGCGGGGCTGAACACTGAAGCTTTCTTT. The rearrangement joins TRBV5-1 to TRBJ1-1; TRBD1 might be the D (5 bases). CDR1 and CDR2 (germline): SGHRS, YFSETQ. Deletions cut 0 bases from V and 0 bases from J, with 9 bases between. There are 15 residues in the CDR3.

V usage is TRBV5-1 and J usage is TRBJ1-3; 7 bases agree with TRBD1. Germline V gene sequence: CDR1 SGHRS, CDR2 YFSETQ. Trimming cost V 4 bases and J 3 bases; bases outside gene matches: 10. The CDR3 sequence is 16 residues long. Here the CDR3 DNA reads TGCGCCAGCAGCCCACTGGGACAGTTCGTTGGAAACACCATATATTTT. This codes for CASSPLGQFVGNTIYF.

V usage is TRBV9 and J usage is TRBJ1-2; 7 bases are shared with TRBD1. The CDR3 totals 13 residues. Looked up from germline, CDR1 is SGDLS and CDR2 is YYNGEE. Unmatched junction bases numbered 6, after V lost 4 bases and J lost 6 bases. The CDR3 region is CASSLAGTDGYTF. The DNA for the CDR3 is TGTGCCAGCAGCCTCGCCGGGACAGATGGCTACACCTTC.

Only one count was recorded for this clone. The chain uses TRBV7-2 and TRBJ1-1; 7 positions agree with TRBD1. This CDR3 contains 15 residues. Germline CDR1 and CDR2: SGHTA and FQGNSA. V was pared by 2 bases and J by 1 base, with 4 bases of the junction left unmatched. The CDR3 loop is CASSLNRGKNTEAFF. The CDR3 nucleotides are TGTGCCAGCAGCTTAAACAGGGGAAAGAACACTGAAGCTTTCTTT.

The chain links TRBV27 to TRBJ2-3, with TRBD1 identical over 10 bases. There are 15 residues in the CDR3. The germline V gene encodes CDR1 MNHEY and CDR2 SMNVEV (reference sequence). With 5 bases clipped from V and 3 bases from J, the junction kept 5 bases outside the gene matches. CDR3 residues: CASSRWDRGTDTQYF. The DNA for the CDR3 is TGTGCCAGCAGTAGGTGGGACAGGGGAACAGATACGCAGTATTTT.

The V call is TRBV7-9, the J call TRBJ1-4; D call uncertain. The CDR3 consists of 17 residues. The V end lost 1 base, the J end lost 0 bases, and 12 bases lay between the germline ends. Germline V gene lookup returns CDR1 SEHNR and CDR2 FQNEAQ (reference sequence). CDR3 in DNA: TGTGCCAGCAGCTTAGGGAGGCAGCACGCAACTAATGAAAAACTGTTTTTT. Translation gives CASSLGRQHATNEKLFF. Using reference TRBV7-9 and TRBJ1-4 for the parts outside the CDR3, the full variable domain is DTGVSQNPRHKITKRGQNVTFRCDPISEHNRLYWYRQTLGQGPEFLTYFQNEAQLEKSRLLSDRFSAERPKGSFSTLEIQRTEQGDSAMYLCASSLGRQHATNEKLFFGSGTQLSVL.